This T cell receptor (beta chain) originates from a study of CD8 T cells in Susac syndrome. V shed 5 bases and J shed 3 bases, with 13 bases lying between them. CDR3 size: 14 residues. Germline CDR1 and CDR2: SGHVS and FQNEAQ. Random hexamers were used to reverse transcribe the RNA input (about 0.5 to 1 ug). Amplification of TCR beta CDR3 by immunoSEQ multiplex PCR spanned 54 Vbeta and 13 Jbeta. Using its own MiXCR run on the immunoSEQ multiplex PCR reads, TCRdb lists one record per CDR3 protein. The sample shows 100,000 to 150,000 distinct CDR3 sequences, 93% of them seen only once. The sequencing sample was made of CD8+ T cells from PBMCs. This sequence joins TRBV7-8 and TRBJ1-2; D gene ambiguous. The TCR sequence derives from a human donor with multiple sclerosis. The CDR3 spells CASSAGAEDYGYTF. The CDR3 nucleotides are TGTGCCAGCAGCGCCGGCGCCGAGGACTATGGCTACACCTTC.